The sequence of this T cell receptor beta chain was determined in a study of early T cells in non-severe SARS-CoV-2 infection. V dropped 2 bases and J dropped 1; count of bases not matched to a gene: 11. This CDR3 is built from 18 residues. Germline lookup yields CDR1 SGHRS and CDR2 YFSETQ. TCRdb passed the 5' RACE reads through MiXCR, listing each CDR3 protein once. Here the sample spans approximately 89,000 distinct CDR3 sequences, about 14% being singletons. The rearrangement links TRBV5-1 to TRBJ2-3; 9 bases agree with TRBD2. This TCR was sampled from an adult who was a healthcare worker with PCR-confirmed SARS-CoV-2 infection or an uninfected control (not recorded which). Source material: whole blood. CDR3 nucleotides: TGCGCCAGCAGCTTTTCCCCGACAGCGGGGGGTGGCACAGATACGCAGTATTTT. Amino acid sequence: CASSFSPTAGGGTDTQYF.